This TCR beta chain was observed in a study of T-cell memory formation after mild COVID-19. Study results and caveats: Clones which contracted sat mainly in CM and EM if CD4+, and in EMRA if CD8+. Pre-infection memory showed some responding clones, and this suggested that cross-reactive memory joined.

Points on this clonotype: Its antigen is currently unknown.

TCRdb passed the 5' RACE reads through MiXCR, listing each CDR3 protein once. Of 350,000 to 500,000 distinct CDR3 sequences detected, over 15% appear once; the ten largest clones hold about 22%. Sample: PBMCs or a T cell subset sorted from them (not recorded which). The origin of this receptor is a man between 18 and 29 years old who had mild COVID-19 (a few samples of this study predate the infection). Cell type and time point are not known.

CDR3 residues: CASSLITGMNTEAFF. CDR3 nucleotide sequence: TGCGCCAGCAGCTTGATCACAGGGATGAACACTGAAGCTTTCTTT. V usage is TRBV5-1 and J usage is TRBJ1-1; D may be TRBD1 (6 bases). Trimming took 1 base from V and 0 from J, leaving 10 bases between them. CDR1 and CDR2 (germline): SGHRS, YFSETQ. This CDR3 region has 15 residues.